The 16 T cell receptor beta chains below all came from one sample that was sequenced in a study of Ad26.COV2.S vaccination and SARS-CoV-2 variants. Generated by immunoSEQ multiplex PCR, the TCRdb table keeps only in-frame clones and is missing some. The top ten clones hold more than 9% of a sample with 430,000 or so clones, 75% to 95% of them seen once. Treatment in this sample: roughly 20 received Ad26.COV2.S at low or high dose, single or two shots; five or six received placebo; per-sample allocation not given. Vaccine and placebo recipients were sampled on day 63 after the first injection. The sequencing used peripheral blood, collected in a trial of Ad26.COV2.S vaccine versus placebo. The receptors originated from a person aged 18-65 years who received the Ad26.COV2.S COVID-19 vaccine or a placebo.

This sequence joins TRBV28 and TRBJ2-1; D is uncertain. Germline V CDR1 and CDR2: MDHEN, SYDVKM. With 0 bases removed from V and 8 bases from J, the gap between germline ends came to 8 bases. The CDR3 contains 13 residues. The CDR3 protein is CASSLWVAHEQFF. CDR3 sequence (DNA): TGTGCCAGCAGTTTATGGGTAGCCCATGAGCAGTTCTTC.

V is TRBV21-1 and J is TRBJ1-5; the D call of TRBD1 is as the table states it, not checked on the DNA. TRBV21-1 is designated a pseudogene. The CDR3 spans 16 residues. The CDR3 sequence: CASSKGTAISNQPQHF. CDR3 DNA sequence: TGTGCCAGCAGCAAAGGGACAGCTATTAGCAATCAGCCCCAGCATTTT.

This sequence joins TRBV21-1 and TRBJ2-1; the table's D call, TRBD1, has no DNA check behind it. TRBV21-1 is recorded as a pseudogene. CDR3 length equals 16 residues. In DNA, the CDR3 is TGTGCCAGCAGGCCCAGGGGGTCCAGCTCCTACAATGAGCAGTTCTTC. Its translation is CASRPRGSSSYNEQFF.

This clone was detected a few times. V usage is TRBV29-1 and J usage is TRBJ2-1, with TRBD2 identical over 7 bases. After removal of 5 bases from V and 3 bases from J, the junction contained 7 bases not matched to a gene. Looked up from germline, CDR1 is SQVTM and CDR2 is ANQGSEA. The CDR3 is 14 residues long. The CDR3 region is CSVLTGLVYNEQFF. The DNA of the CDR3 is TGCAGCGTTCTCACTGGACTAGTCTACAATGAGCAGTTCTTC.

This chain connects TRBV30 to TRBJ1-5, with a weak D call TRBD1 (6 bases). The length of the CDR3 is 14 residues. V was cut by 0 bases and J by 9 bases, with 15 bases left in between. In germline, CDR1 is GTSNPN, CDR2 SVGIG (reference sequence). The CDR3 spells CAWSVGGVLMPQHF. The CDR3 DNA follows: TGTGCCTGGAGTGTAGGGGGGGTATTGATGCCCCAGCATTTT.

The rearrangement links TRBV10-3 to TRBJ2-7, with TRBD2 matching over 10 bases. The CDR3 extends over 16 amino acids. Looked up from germline, CDR1 is ENHRY and CDR2 is SYGVKD. With V trimmed by 1 base and J by 3 bases, 6 bases remained unmatched. Written as DNA, the CDR3 is TGTGCCATCAGTGAGTTACTAGCGGGATCTGTCTACGAGCAGTACTTC. This translates into CAISELLAGSVYEQYF.

This chain joins TRBV19 and TRBJ1-5; D ambiguous. This CDR3 has 13 amino acids. Germline CDR1 reads LNHDA; CDR2 reads SQIVND (reference sequence). The DNA for the CDR3 is TGTGGGTCGGGCTTTTATAGCAATCAGCCCCAGCATTTT. Its protein product is CGSGFYSNQPQHF.

The rearrangement joins TRBV28 to TRBJ2-1; D might be TRBD1 or TRBD2, each matching 5 bases. The V end lost 7 bases, the J end lost 7 bases, and 20 bases lay between the germline ends. The germline gives CDR1 MDHEN, CDR2 SYDVKM. This CDR3 region has 15 residues. CDR3 nucleotide sequence: TGTGCCAGCACCCCTAAAAGGGTGAGGGGAAATGAGCAGTTCTTC. Translating gives CASTPKRVRGNEQFF. Filled out from reference TRBV28 and TRBJ2-1, the complete variable domain reads DVKVTQSSRYLVKRTGEKVFLECVQDMDHENMFWYRQDPGLGLRLIYFSYDVKMKEKGDIPEGYSVSREKKERFSLILESASTNQTSMYLCASTPKRVRGNEQFFGPGTRLTVL.

The chain couples TRBV9 to TRBJ2-1; D possibly matches TRBD1 or TRBD2 (5 bases each). Trimming took 0 bases from V and 10 from J, leaving 17 bases between them. Germline V gene lookup returns CDR1 SGDLS and CDR2 YYNGEE. This CDR3 is 15 amino acids long. The CDR3 sequence is CASSVAWTTRGEQFF. The CDR3 nucleotides are TGTGCCAGCAGCGTAGCTTGGACCACCCGGGGCGAGCAGTTCTTC.

The V call is TRBV27, the J call TRBJ2-7; D is ambiguous. The V gene lost 6 bases and the J gene lost 3 bases, with 9 bases spanning the gap. Germline assignment: CDR1 MNHEY and CDR2 SMNVEV (reference sequence). The CDR3 spans 12 residues. The CDR3 DNA reads as TGTGCCAGCAGGGACGGAATCTACGAGCAGTACTTC. As protein: CASRDGIYEQYF.

This clone has a handful of counts. The chain employs TRBV5-4 and TRBJ1-1; D not resolved. The V end lost 0 bases, the J end lost 2 bases, and 8 bases lay between the germline ends. Germline loops: CDR1 SGHNT, CDR2 YYREEE (reference sequence). CDR3 length equals 14 residues. Written as DNA, the CDR3 is TGTGCCAGCAGCTTGGAACGGGGTAACACTGAAGCTTTCTTT. Its protein is CASSLERGNTEAFF.

This clone was picked up one time. At one end, the junction sequence differs from germline, possibly due to a read error. V and J are TRBV6-2 or TRBV6-3 and TRBJ2-3; 10 positions match TRBD2. Germline V gene data show CDR1 as MNHEY and CDR2 as SVGEGT. The CDR3 has 20 amino acids. The CDR3: CASNYSGLARGWGVTDTQYF. CDR3 DNA sequence: TGTGCCAGCAATTACTCGGGACTAGCGAGAGGATGGGGTGTTACAGATACGCAGTATTTT.

The rearrangement joins TRBV6-2 or TRBV6-3 to TRBJ2-1, with D perhaps TRBD2 (6 bases). Trimming removed 6 bases at V and 7 bases at J, with 16 bases between. Germline V gene sequence: CDR1 MNHEY, CDR2 SVGEGT. The CDR3 consists of 14 residues. This CDR3 reads CASSRLGLTNEQFF. For the CDR3, the DNA is TGTGCCAGCAGCCGACTCGGACTAACGAATGAGCAGTTCTTC.

J is TRBJ1-5 and V is TRBV19, with TRBD1 identical over 10 bases. Germline values: CDR1 LNHDA, CDR2 SQIVND (reference sequence). The CDR3 has 15 residues. The V and J ends lost 6 bases and 6 bases, in that order; junction bases with no gene match: 8. The CDR3, as DNA: TGTGCCAGTAGCCGCACCGGGACAGGGGTTCAGCCCCAGCATTTT. Residues: CASSRTGTGVQPQHF.

The chain links TRBV28 to TRBJ1-6; D ambiguous. Germline CDR1 and CDR2: MDHEN and SYDVKM. The germline V and J ends were trimmed by 2 bases and 2 bases, with 13 bases remaining between them. The CDR3 runs to 17 residues. CDR3 in amino acids: CASSLTRFQTYNSPLHF. In DNA, the CDR3 is TGTGCCAGCAGTTTAACTCGATTTCAGACCTATAATTCACCCCTCCACTTT.

This clone was counted once. This chain connects TRBV4-3 to TRBJ2-3; 9 bases align to TRBD2. V lost 5 bases to trimming and J lost 5 bases; unmatched junction nucleotides: 17. The CDR3 spans 18 residues. Germline V gene data show CDR1 as LGHNA and CDR2 as YSLEER. The CDR3: CASSFAHIAGEGGDTQYF. CDR3 nucleotides: TGCGCCAGCAGCTTTGCCCACATAGCGGGAGAGGGGGGAGATACGCAGTATTTT.